This entry describes one TCR beta chain. Original processing notes: Estimation of nucleated cell counts was performed using reference gene primer amplification. Produced via immunoSEQ multiplex PCR; TCRdb's table is partial and in-frame only. The DNA gave D and trimming, while V, J and clone size come from that table. There are around 250,000 clones in the sample; 83% occur only once, and around 8.1% lies in the top ten. These data come from a study of blood T cell repertoires in COVID-19. Overall study context: The samples span acute and convalescent COVID-19 from the United States, Italy and Spain. Nucleic acid was either cDNA or gDNA, and it came from T cells, B-cell-depleted T cells, or PBMCs.

The CDR3 is 14 residues long. With V trimmed by 6 bases and J by 0 bases, 4 bases remained unmatched. CDR1 is LNHDA and CDR2 is SQIVND in the germline V gene (reference sequence). This sequence was found in a man aged 40-49 years with active or convalescent COVID-19. V and J are TRBV19 and TRBJ2-7; 8 bases match TRBD2. The sample consisted of peripheral blood. The CDR3 protein is CASRREAVSYEQYF. In DNA, the CDR3 is TGTGCCAGTAGGCGGGAGGCCGTCTCCTACGAGCAGTACTTC. Full variable domain (outside the CDR3, taken from reference TRBV19 and TRBJ2-7): DGGITQSPKYLFRKEGQNVTLSCEQNLNHDAMYWYRQDPGQGLRLIYYSQIVNDFQKGDIAEGYSVSREKKESFPLTVTSAQKNPTAFYLCASRREAVSYEQYFGPGTRLTVT.